This T cell receptor beta chain derives from a study of OX40 agonist ivuxolimab in advanced cancers. Study findings and constraints: Partial responders treated at 0.1-3.0 mg/kg exhibited clonal expansion among the lowest measured. CD8+ T cells (on average) carried more expanded clones than CD4+ T cells.

The CDR3 length is 14 residues. With 4 bases removed from V and 6 bases from J, the gap between germline ends came to 15 bases. CDR1 SGHVS and CDR2 FNYEAQ come from the germline V gene. For this clone: Its cognate antigen is unknown.

Only in-frame clones appear in the TCRdb table, and some are missing; sequencing was by immunoSEQ multiplex PCR. The repertoire holds tens of thousands of clones, with approximately 90% as singletons. This sample comprised CD4+ or CD8+ T cells sorted from blood, obtained in a trial of the OX40 agonist ivuxolimab. The source of this sequence is an adult with an advanced solid tumor such as melanoma, head and neck, liver or kidney cancer. The chain recombines TRBV7-6 with TRBJ1-1; D is ambiguous. The CDR3 DNA sequence: TGTGCCAGCAGCTCCGGGGAGGTCGGCGCTGAAGCTTTCTTT. Its translation is CASSSGEVGAEAFF.